This T cell receptor beta chain was sequenced during a study of shared clonotypes between healthy human individuals. Study context: The composition of the donors was a couple of women and a few men aged 18 to 49. CD4 naive cells filled three plates per donor, CD4 memory three, CD8 naive two and CD8 memory one.

There are 14 residues in the CDR3. The junction had 2 bases not matched to a gene; V was cut back by 1 base and J by 5 bases. Germline CDR1 and CDR2: SEHNR and FQNEAQ (reference sequence). TCRdb keeps only in-frame clones here, not all; method: immunoSEQ multiplex PCR. Among around 720,000 clones, around 73% were seen once, and the ten largest hold around 2%. This chain connects TRBV7-9 to TRBJ2-1; the match to TRBD1 covers 7 bases. This sequence originates from a woman aged 30 to 39 in good health. The source material was memory CD4+ T cells sorted from blood. The subset here: CD45RA-negative fraction. CDR3 amino acids: CASSLGTGDNEQFF. In DNA, the CDR3 is TGTGCCAGCAGCTTAGGGACAGGTGACAATGAGCAGTTCTTC.